These T cell receptor beta chains were read from a single sample in a study of a mutant IDH1 vaccine in newly diagnosed glioma. The antigens of these receptors remain unknown. The repertoire was sequenced with immunoSEQ multiplex PCR; TCRdb's copy has only in-frame clones and lacks some. The sample has tens of thousands of clones; around nine tenths are singletons. The sample was PBMCs, taken from a glioma patient whose treatment included an IDH1 peptide vaccine. These TCRs come from a man aged 25-40 years with glioma. Each CDR3 is given with its conserved first and last residue. D genes are given only for firm matches. Expanded clones get a size class; other rows say once, few or many, or leave the size out.

TRBD1	TRBV30	-	TRBJ1-6	CAWDRGGASPLHF	TGTGCCTGGGACAGGGGGGGTGCTTCACCCCTCCACTTT
-	TRBV30	-	TRBJ2-3	CATNTDTDTQYF	TGTGCCACGAATACAGACACAGATACGCAGTATTTT
-	TRBV30	-	TRBJ2-5	CAWSARMRETQYF	TGTGCCTGGAGTGCAAGGATGAGAGAGACCCAGTACTTC
-	TRBV19	-	TRBJ2-2	CASSQEHLPNTGELFF	TGTGCCAGTAGTCAGGAGCACCTACCGAACACCGGGGAGCTGTTTTTT
-	TRBV5-4	-	TRBJ2-6	CASSPNGASGANVLTF	TGTGCCAGCAGTCCCAACGGGGCCTCTGGGGCCAACGTCCTGACTTTC
-	TRBV30	-	TRBJ2-7	CAWSVGAVVEQYF	TGTGCCTGGAGTGTAGGGGCCGTCGTCGAGCAGTACTTC
-	TRBV4-2	-	TRBJ1-1	CASSQETGNTEAFF	TGTGCCAGCAGCCAAGAGACAGGGAACACTGAAGCTTTCTTT
-	TRBV27	-	TRBJ1-3	CASSLTVGNTIYF	TGTGCCAGCAGTTTGACGGTCGGAAACACCATATATTTT
TRBD1	TRBV5-1	once	TRBJ2-7	CASSLRDSVGEQYF	TGCGCCAGCAGCTTGCGGGACAGTGTGGGCGAGCAGTACTTC
-	TRBV6-1	-	TRBJ1-5	CASLPSRSNQPQHF	TGTGCCAGCCTACCGAGCCGGAGCAATCAGCCCCAGCATTTT
-	TRBV7-9	-	TRBJ1-2	CASSSGAGGYTF	TGTGCCAGCAGCTCAGGGGCAGGCGGCTACACCTTC
TRBD2	TRBV4-2	-	TRBJ2-1	CASSLRTSGGPGNEQFF	TGTGCCAGCAGCCTGCGGACTAGCGGTGGGCCCGGCAATGAGCAGTTCTTC
-	TRBV27	few	TRBJ1-1	CASSLGLVTEAFF	TGTGCCAGCAGTTTAGGCTTGGTCACTGAAGCTTTCTTT
-	TRBV7-3	-	TRBJ1-2	CASSKSGPGFGYTF	TGTGCCAGCAGCAAAAGCGGTCCAGGATTCGGCTACACCTTC
TRBD1	TRBV15	-	TRBJ1-3	CATSPLGGPGNTIYF	TGTGCCACCAGCCCCTTAGGGGGCCCTGGAAACACCATATATTTT
-	TRBV5-4	once	TRBJ2-7	CASSLGQYEQYF	TGTGCCAGCAGCTTGGGACAATACGAGCAGTACTTC
TRBD2	TRBV5-6	once	TRBJ2-7	CASSSGLGIREQYF	TGTGCCAGCAGCTCTGGACTAGGCATACGGGAGCAGTACTTC
-	TRBV28	-	TRBJ1-1	CASSFSSLGVYKAFF	TGTGCCAGCAGTTTTTCGTCCCTTGGCGTCTATAAAGCTTTCTTT
-	TRBV18	-	TRBJ1-2	CASSPDSYGYTF	TGTGCCAGCTCACCGGACAGCTATGGCTACACCTTC
TRBD2	TRBV7-2	-	TRBJ2-3	CASSLGLSGSVADTQYF	TGTGCCAGCAGCTTAGGTCTTAGCGGGAGTGTTGCAGATACGCAGTATTTT
TRBD1	TRBV19	once	TRBJ1-1	CASSSRQGMNTEAFF	TGTGCCAGTAGTTCCCGACAGGGCATGAACACTGAAGCTTTCTTT
-	TRBV30	-	TRBJ2-3	CAWSVGRITDTQYF	TGTGCCTGGAGTGTAGGTCGGATCACAGATACGCAGTATTTT
-	TRBV7-2	-	TRBJ1-1	CASSPQGGQGTEAFF	TGTGCCAGCAGCCCGCAGGGCGGCCAGGGGACTGAAGCTTTCTTT
-	TRBV7-9	medium-sized	TRBJ1-1	CASRKTAEAFF	TGTGCCAGCAGAAAGACAGCTGAAGCTTTCTTT
TRBD2	TRBV2	-	TRBJ2-3	CASRTSGGRTDTQYF	TGTGCCAGCAGGACTAGCGGGGGCCGGACAGATACGCAGTATTTT
-	TRBV5-1	-	TRBJ1-1	CASSPVRGNTEAFF	TGCGCCAGCAGCCCCGTCCGGGGGAACACTGAAGCTTTCTTT
-	TRBV10-3	-	TRBJ1-1	CAIMSAVPGGNEAFF	TGTGCCATCATGTCAGCGGTCCCTGGGGGTAATGAAGCTTTCTTT
-	TRBV9	-	TRBJ2-3	CASSPGWQDTQYF	TGTGCCAGCAGCCCGGGCTGGCAAGATACGCAGTATTTT
-	TRBV30	once	TRBJ2-5	CAWSHYGGRETQYF	TGTGCCTGGAGTCATTACGGAGGGAGGGAGACCCAGTACTTC
TRBD2	TRBV30	-	TRBJ2-1	CAWSLAGIYNEQFF	TGTGCCTGGAGTCTAGCGGGGATATACAATGAGCAGTTCTTC
TRBD1	TRBV6-4	few	TRBJ2-3	CASSDAGTGGPDTQYF	TGTGCCAGCAGTGACGCCGGGACAGGGGGCCCAGATACGCAGTATTTT
-	TRBV18	-	TRBJ1-6	CATSVDFSPLHF	TGTGCCACCTCGGTAGACTTTTCACCCCTCCACTTT
TRBD2	TRBV7-2	-	TRBJ2-2	CASRHTSGGTGELFF	TGTGCCAGCAGACATACTAGCGGGGGGACCGGGGAGCTGTTTTTT
-	TRBV25-1	few	TRBJ1-4	CASSPWREKLFF	TGTGCCAGCAGTCCTTGGCGTGAAAAACTGTTTTTT
-	TRBV9	-	TRBJ2-5	CASSVAYQETQYF	TGTGCCAGCAGCGTGGCCTACCAAGAGACCCAGTACTTC
-	TRBV18	-	TRBJ1-3	CASSPEASSGNTIYF	TGTGCCAGCTCACCAGAGGCCTCCTCTGGAAACACCATATATTTT
-	TRBV4-3	-	TRBJ2-2	CASSRAGQSYLAGELFF	TGCGCCAGCAGCCGGGCCGGACAAAGTTATTTGGCCGGGGAGCTGTTTTTT
TRBD1	TRBV19	-	TRBJ1-4	CASSVRRDRANEKLFF	TGTGCCAGTAGTGTACGGAGGGACAGGGCTAATGAAAAACTGTTTTTT
-	TRBV9	-	TRBJ1-2	CASSPRSGGAGYGYTF	TGTGCCAGCAGCCCCAGATCAGGAGGGGCAGGGTATGGCTACACCTTC
-	TRBV2	-	TRBJ2-1	CASNSRQPYNEQFF	TGTGCCAGCAATAGTAGGCAGCCCTACAATGAGCAGTTCTTC
-	TRBV6-1	-	TRBJ1-2	CASMGRWRANYGYTF	TGTGCCAGCATGGGACGTTGGAGGGCTAACTATGGCTACACCTTC
-	TRBV5-1	-	TRBJ2-1	CASSLGGTPADLNEQFF	TGCGCCAGCAGCTTAGGGGGAACCCCCGCGGATCTCAATGAGCAGTTCTTC
-	TRBV9	once	TRBJ2-3	CASSVSSGGTGITDTQYF	TGTGCCAGCAGCGTAAGTTCGGGAGGGACAGGGATCACAGATACGCAGTATTTT
-	TRBV9	-	TRBJ1-1	CASSTGLSNTEAFF	TGTGCCAGCAGCACGGGACTCTCGAACACTGAAGCTTTCTTT
TRBD2	TRBV9	-	TRBJ2-1	CASSLAGEYNEQFF	TGTGCCAGCAGCCTAGCGGGAGAATACAATGAGCAGTTCTTC
-	TRBV28	-	TRBJ1-4	CASKLGGGSDEKLFF	TGTGCCAGCAAACTGGGGGGAGGTTCAGATGAAAAACTGTTTTTT